The 28 T cell receptor beta chains listed next were all sequenced from one sample in a study of T cells in Graves' hyperthyroidism and ophthalmopathy. The source material, RNA transcripts, was used to amplify TCR beta CDR3 regions. First-round RT-PCR of the TCR CDR3 relied on the HTBI primer set. TCRdb independently ran MiXCR on the multiplex PCR reads; one entry per CDR3 protein. The table includes some 440,000 distinct CDR3 sequences, less than 20% detected once. The sample consisted of blood. The receptor source for this set is a woman younger than 30 with Graves' hyperthyroidism.

This clonotype came up many times. The rearrangement joins TRBV13 to TRBJ2-4; the match to TRBD1 covers 8 bases. V lost 2 bases to trimming and J lost 6 bases; unmatched junction nucleotides: 12. The CDR3 contains 17 residues. The germline gives CDR1 PRHDT, CDR2 FYEKMQ (reference sequence). The CDR3: CASSLKVRGRPLNIQYF. The CDR3 nucleotides read TGTGCCAGCAGCTTAAAGGTCAGGGGGCGCCCCCTAAACATTCAGTACTTC.

At least ten counts were recorded for this clonotype. The V call is TRBV6-1, the J call TRBJ1-5, with D perhaps TRBD1 (5 bases). CDR3 size: 14 residues. Germline V gene lookup returns CDR1 MNHNS and CDR2 SASEGT. The V end lost 5 bases, the J end lost 5 bases, and 13 bases lay between the germline ends. The DNA for the CDR3 is TGTGCCAGCAGTTACGATCAGGGATATCAGCCCCAGCATTTT. Protein sequence: CASSYDQGYQPQHF.

This clonotype was seen repeatedly, ten times or more. The V call is TRBV3-1, the J call TRBJ1-1; D is uncertain. Germline V lookup: CDR1 LGHDT, CDR2 YNNKEL (reference sequence). The CDR3 has 13 residues. With 0 bases removed from V and 5 bases from J, the gap between germline ends came to 7 bases. The CDR3 DNA is TGTGCCAGCAGCCAAGAAGGGCGGACTGAAGCTTTCTTT. It is translated as CASSQEGRTEAFF.

The V call is TRBV13, the J call TRBJ2-2, with 7 bases lining up with TRBD2. Trimming cost V 2 bases and J 1 base; bases outside gene matches: 10. Germline CDR1 PRHDT, CDR2 FYEKMQ (reference sequence). The CDR3 totals 18 residues. This chain's CDR3 is CASSLLVPGGENTGELFF. The CDR3 DNA is TGTGCCAGCAGCTTATTAGTTCCGGGGGGAGAGAACACCGGGGAGCTGTTTTTT.

The chain employs TRBV7-8 and TRBJ1-6; 7 nucleotides agree with TRBD1. The germline V gene encodes CDR1 SGHVS and CDR2 FQNEAQ. Trimming took 3 bases from V and 7 from J; bases not matched to a gene: 6. The CDR3 consists of 15 residues. The CDR3 spells CASSFGQGGNSPLHF. In DNA form, the CDR3 reads TGTGCCAGCAGCTTTGGGCAGGGGGGGAATTCACCCCTCCACTTT.

This clonotype was counted between two and nine times. The chain has TRBV28 and TRBJ1-2, with D possibly TRBD1 on 5 matching bases. V was clipped by 6 bases and J by 4 bases, with 12 bases between them. The CDR3 loop spans 13 amino acids. Germline loops: CDR1 MDHEN, CDR2 SYDVKM. CDR3 amino acids: CASRPRESYGYTF. The CDR3 DNA reads TGTGCCAGCAGGCCCAGGGAAAGCTATGGCTACACCTTC.

This clonotype was detected many times. The CDR3 nucleotides read TGTGCCAGCAGTTCTCAGGGAATTACAGGAACTGAAGCTTTCTTT. Translated: CASSSQGITGTEAFF. The rearrangement links TRBV6-1 to TRBJ1-1, with D possibly matching TRBD1 (5 bases). The germline gives CDR1 MNHNS, CDR2 SASEGT. The CDR3 loop spans 15 amino acids. Trimming shortened V by 5 bases and J by 5 bases, and 18 bases separated the two germline ends.

This clonotype has a count of ten or more. The rearrangement joins TRBV12-3 or TRBV12-4 to TRBJ2-1, with D uncertain. The CDR3 is 12 amino acids. Trimming took off 3 bases at V and 8 bases at J, with 8 bases between the two ends. CDR3 nucleotide sequence: TGTGCCAGCAGTTTTGGGTCGTATGAGCAGTTCTTC. Its translation: CASSFGSYEQFF.

As concerns this clonotype: This sequence may be a read error, since a much larger clone differs from it by one base. The chain combines TRBV30 with TRBJ1-1; D unclear. CDR3 length equals 14 residues. Germline CDR1 GTSNPN, CDR2 SVGIG (reference sequence). As DNA, the CDR3 is TGTGCCTGGAGTGTGGCCACCCTGAACACTGGAGCTTTCTTT. It encodes CAWSVATLNTGAFF.

This clonotype has at least ten counts. The chain combines TRBV19 with TRBJ2-7, with a possible D match to TRBD1 (6 bases). The CDR3 length is 16 residues. Trimming removed 6 bases from V and 4 bases from J, with 22 bases in between. CDR1 is LNHDA, CDR2 SQIVND, per germline (reference sequence). The CDR3 loop reads CASSSNPGHGSYEQYF. CDR3 sequence (DNA): TGTGCCAGTAGCTCGAACCCGGGACACGGATCATACGAGCAGTACTTC.

The chain recombines TRBV6-1 with TRBJ2-1, with a tentative D call TRBD2 (7 bases). This CDR3 contains 15 residues. The germline V gene encodes CDR1 MNHNS and CDR2 SASEGT. V gave up 2 bases and J gave up 7 bases, with 15 bases separating them. The CDR3 DNA sequence: TGTGCCAGCAGTGAAAGGGGGGGCCCGGGGAATGAGCAGTTCTTC. Encoded protein: CASSERGGPGNEQFF.

The chain combines TRBV2 with TRBJ1-1; D uncertain. The V gene lost 6 bases and the J gene lost 1 base, with 12 bases spanning the gap. CDR1 is SNHLY, CDR2 FYNNEI, per germline. CDR3 size: 14 residues. CDR3 nucleotide sequence: TGTGCCAGCAGGCTTGACCTGGGGAACACTGAAGCTTTCTTT. Its translation is CASRLDLGNTEAFF. Full variable domain (remainder filled in from reference TRBV2 and TRBJ1-1): EPEVTQTPSHQVTQMGQEVILRCVPISNHLYFYWYRQILGQKVEFLVSFYNNEISEKSEIFDDQFSVERPDGSNFTLKIRSTKLEDSAMYFCASRLDLGNTEAFFGQGTRLTVV.

Ten or more counts support this clonotype. The V and J genes are TRBV11-2 and TRBJ1-2; D is undetermined. The CDR3 contains 14 residues. V lost 0 bases, J lost 8 bases, and 13 bases lay in between. Germline CDR1 and CDR2: SGHAT and FQNNGV. CDR3 nucleotide sequence: TGTGCCAGCAGCTTAGAGGCGGCCTTGGGAGGCTACACCTTC. It encodes CASSLEAALGGYTF. Full variable domain (remainder filled in from reference TRBV11-2 and TRBJ1-2): EAGVAQSPRYKIIEKRQSVAFWCNPISGHATLYWYQQILGQGPKLLIQFQNNGVVDDSQLPKDRFSAERLKGVDSTLKIQPAKLEDSAVYLCASSLEAALGGYTFGSGTRLTVV.

This clonotype was seen repeatedly, ten times or more. The chain has TRBV9 and TRBJ1-3, with D possibly TRBD1 on 5 matching bases. This CDR3 is 15 amino acids long. V dropped 0 bases and J dropped 0 bases, with 7 bases sitting between them. In germline, CDR1 is SGDLS, CDR2 YYNGEE. CDR3 residues: CASSVEGYSGNTIYF. The CDR3 bases are TGTGCCAGCAGCGTAGAGGGGTACTCTGGAAACACCATATATTTT. The full variable domain, with the rest looked up from reference TRBV9 and TRBJ1-3, is DSGVTQTPKHLITATGQRVTLRCSPRSGDLSVYWYQQSLDQGLQFLIQYYNGEERAKGNILERFSAQQFPDLHSELNLSSLELGDSALYFCASSVEGYSGNTIYFGEGSWLTVV.

This chain uses TRBV11-2 with TRBJ2-5; 10 bases map to TRBD1. Germline V gene sequence: CDR1 SGHAT, CDR2 FQNNGV. V shed 5 bases and J 4 bases; nucleotides not matched to a gene: 4. The CDR3 is 14 amino acids. Here the CDR3 reads CASSLDRGGETQYF. CDR3 DNA: TGTGCCAGCAGCCTGGACAGGGGGGGAGAGACCCAGTACTTC.

This clonotype was observed at least ten times. The V call is TRBV3-1, the J call TRBJ2-2; D unclear. V lost 0 bases and J 1 base, leaving 21 bases between the germline ends. The CDR3 has 20 amino acids. CDR1 LGHDT and CDR2 YNNKEL come from the germline V gene (reference sequence). The CDR3 DNA reads TGTGCCAGCAGCCAAGATCGAGGTGTCACCCTTTATCAGAACACCGGGGAGCTGTTTTTT. Translated, it gives CASSQDRGVTLYQNTGELFF.

The chain combines TRBV12-3 or TRBV12-4 with TRBJ2-2, with 12 nucleotides matching TRBD2. V dropped 6 bases and J dropped 4; count of bases not matched to a gene: 6. CDR3 length: 16 amino acids. For the CDR3, the DNA is TGTGCCAGCAGCGCGACTAGCGGGGGAGGCACCGGGGAGCTGTTTTTT. It specifies CASSATSGGGTGELFF.

This clonotype has ten or more counts. The chain is built from TRBV9 and TRBJ1-1; no clear D. The length of the CDR3 is 15 residues. Germline CDR1 is SGDLS and CDR2 is YYNGEE. Trimming removed 0 bases at V and 0 bases at J, with 9 bases between. The CDR3 DNA reads as TGTGCCAGCAGCGTAGGAGGACGTATGAACACTGAAGCTTTCTTT. It specifies CASSVGGRMNTEAFF.

In this sample, this clonotype turned up a few times. This chain connects TRBV19 to TRBJ1-1; 7 nucleotides match TRBD1. The CDR3 totals 13 residues. CDR1 LNHDA and CDR2 SQIVND come from the germline V gene (reference sequence). J lost 5 bases, V lost 7 bases, and 7 bases had no gene match. CDR3 DNA sequence: TGTGCCAGTACTTCGACAGGGCGGACTGAAGCTTTCTTT. Translated, it gives CASTSTGRTEAFF.

This clonotype was detected many times. The genes are TRBV7-2 and TRBJ2-3; TRBD2 might be the D (6 bases). Germline CDR1 and CDR2: SGHTA and FQGNSA. V lost 3 bases and J lost 4, with 11 bases in between. This CDR3 spans 14 amino acids. CDR3 DNA sequence: TGTGCCAGCAGCTTTCGGGGGATAGCAGATACGCAGTATTTT. Protein product: CASSFRGIADTQYF. The full variable domain, rest sourced from reference TRBV7-2 and TRBJ2-3, is GAGVSQSPSNKVTEKGKDVELRCDPISGHTALYWYRQSLGQGLEFLIYFQGNSAPDKSGLPSDRFSAERTGGSVSTLTIQRTQQEDSAVYLCASSFRGIADTQYFGPGTRLTVL.

The chain joins TRBV15 to TRBJ2-3, with 10 bases matching TRBD1. Germline V lookup: CDR1 LNHNV, CDR2 YYDKDF (reference sequence). The CDR3 runs 17 residues. J lost 5 bases, V lost 0 bases, and 8 bases had no gene match. The CDR3 DNA follows: TGTGCCACCAGCAGAGAAGCTCCGGGACAGGGGAAAGATACGCAGTATTTT. Translation: CATSREAPGQGKDTQYF.

This clonotype occurred many times. The chain is built from TRBV30 and TRBJ1-1; 8 bases fit TRBD1. Germline CDR1 reads GTSNPN; CDR2 reads SVGIG (reference sequence). The junction had 4 bases not matched to a gene; V was cut back by 5 bases and J by 5 bases. The CDR3 consists of 12 residues. CDR3 in amino acids: CAWQQGGTEAFF. The CDR3 coding sequence is TGTGCCTGGCAACAGGGGGGGACTGAAGCTTTCTTT.

J is TRBJ2-3 and V is TRBV2; 12 nucleotides line up with TRBD2. J lost 5 bases, V lost 6 bases, and 3 bases had no gene match. CDR1 and CDR2 (germline): SNHLY, FYNNEI. The CDR3 is 14 amino acids. CDR3 loop: CASSVGLAGDTQYF. CDR3 DNA sequence: TGTGCCAGCAGCGTGGGACTAGCGGGAGATACGCAGTATTTT.

This clonotype appeared many times. CDR3 DNA sequence: TGCAGTGCCCTTCTTCTTAAGGGGTACTATGGCTACACCTTC. Translating gives CSALLLKGYYGYTF. The chain recombines TRBV20-1 with TRBJ1-2; D possibly corresponds to TRBD1 (5 bases). Trimming cost V 6 bases and J 3 bases, with 17 bases left between them. CDR1 and CDR2 from the germline V gene are DFQATT and SNEGSKA (reference sequence). CDR3 size: 14 residues.

This sequence joins TRBV12-5 and TRBJ2-3; D is unresolved. The CDR3 runs to 17 residues. Germline V lookup: CDR1 LGHNT, CDR2 FRNRAP. The V and J ends lost 0 bases and 4 bases respectively, with 17 bases between them. The DNA of the CDR3 is TGTGCTAGTGGTTTGGTACTCGATAATAGGGCACCAGATACGCAGTATTTT. Protein: CASGLVLDNRAPDTQYF.

This clonotype was seen many times. As DNA, the CDR3 is TGTGCCAGCAGCTTGCTGACAGAGCCCTACGAGCAGTACTTC. Translation: CASSLLTEPYEQYF. The chain recombines TRBV5-5 with TRBJ2-7, with D perhaps TRBD1 (5 bases). The CDR3 is 14 residues long. Per the germline V gene, CDR1 is SGHKS and CDR2 is YYEKEE (reference sequence). The V gene lost 1 base and the J gene lost 2 bases, with 10 bases spanning the gap.

This clonotype has a handful of counts. The chain uses TRBV19 and TRBJ2-2; TRBD2 aligns across 12 bases. Germline CDR1 and CDR2: LNHDA and SQIVND (reference sequence). The CDR3 has 16 amino acids. Unmatched junction bases numbered 5, after V lost 6 bases and J lost 3 bases. CDR3 bases: TGTGCCAGTAGGCGACTAGCGGGGGTAGACACCGGGGAGCTGTTTTTT. This encodes CASRRLAGVDTGELFF.

A remark on this clonotype: This may arise from a read error, as a much more abundant clone is one base away. V usage is TRBV27 and J usage is TRBJ2-5, with 10 bases lining up with TRBD2. The CDR3 sequence is 17 residues long. Trimming at V came to 4 bases and at J to 5 bases, leaving 13 bases not matched to a gene. The germline CDR1 and CDR2 sequences are MNHEY and SMNVEV (reference sequence). As DNA, the CDR3 is TGTGCCAGCAGTTCGGAACTAGCGGGGCTTGTCATGGAGACCCAGTACTTC. This codes for CASSSELAGLVMETQYF.